Listed here is a single TCR beta chain. Its specificity is not known. This entry comes from a study of cytomegalovirus exposure and HLA in healthy donors. Study conclusions and caveats: Listed as cytomegalovirus-associated were 150 to 200 TCR beta chains. A classifier reportedly called cytomegalovirus status with high sensitivity and specificity. In the approximately 120 validation repertoires, a later analysis found that first-cohort TCR clusters tended to co-occur.

Germline V CDR1 and CDR2: KGHSH, LQKENI. J gave up 5 bases and V 5 bases, and 5 bases lay outside the gene matches. The CDR3 is 13 amino acids. An approximately 130-subject validation cohort, separate from the approximately 610-subject first cohort, supplied the donors. The data were produced by immunoSEQ multiplex PCR, yet TCRdb's version contains in-frame clones alone and is incomplete. The table lists around 190,000 clones, 81% of them singletons. The sequencing input was PBMCs. J is TRBJ1-2 and V is TRBV18; 7 bases are a match to TRBD1. This TCR derives from a woman younger than 45 in good health and CMV-seronegative. CDR3 sequence reads: CASSEDRIYGYTF. CDR3 DNA sequence: TGTGCCAGCTCAGAGGACAGGATTTATGGCTACACCTTC.